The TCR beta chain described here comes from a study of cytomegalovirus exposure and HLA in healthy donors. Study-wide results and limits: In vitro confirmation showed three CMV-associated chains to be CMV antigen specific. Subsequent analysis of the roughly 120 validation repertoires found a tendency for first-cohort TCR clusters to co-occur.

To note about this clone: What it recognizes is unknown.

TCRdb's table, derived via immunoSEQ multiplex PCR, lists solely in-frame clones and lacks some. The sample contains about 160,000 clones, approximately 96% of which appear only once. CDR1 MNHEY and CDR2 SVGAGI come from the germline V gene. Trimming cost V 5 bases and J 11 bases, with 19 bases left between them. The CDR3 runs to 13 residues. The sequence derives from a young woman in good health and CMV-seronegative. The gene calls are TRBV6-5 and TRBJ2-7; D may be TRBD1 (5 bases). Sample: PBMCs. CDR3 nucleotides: TGTGCCAGCAGTCAAATGGCCCCAGGGTCGGAGTACTTC. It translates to CASSQMAPGSEYF.